This section outlines one T cell receptor beta chain sequence together with its context. There is no known antigen for this receptor. Germline and junction disagree at one end, which may indicate a read error. From a lookup of the germline V gene, CDR1 and CDR2 are SGHTA and FQGNSA. The CDR3 starts with the cysteine, ends with the phenylalanine, and has 14 residues. Here the CDR3 DNA is all that survives: 42 bases in frame from base 1. The data derive from a study of Graves' ophthalmopathy and Graves' hyperthyroidism (dated by TCRdb to the late 2010s). Regarding the study in general: Peripheral blood was collected at initial diagnosis, prior to any treatment. The study used TCR beta repertoire signatures to distinguish Graves' ophthalmopathy from Graves' hyperthyroidism and to predict progression to ophthalmopathy. For independent validation, a separate cohort was made up of 18 hyperthyroidism patients plus 17 patients who later progressed from hyperthyroidism to ophthalmopathy. A discovery set of 100 patients (43 ophthalmopathy, 57 stable hyperthyroidism) was enrolled to explore V-J signatures distinguishing ophthalmopathy from hyperthyroidism. In total, 135 blood samples were TCR-sequenced: around 42 ophthalmopathy, approximately 80 hyperthyroidism and roughly 17 hyperthyroidism-to-ophthalmopathy patients. After sampling, hyperthyroidism patients received methimazole starting at 30 mg daily, and ophthalmopathy patients received high-dose intravenous methylprednisolone. T-cell repertoires of thyroid tissue and blood were compared in over 5 hyperthyroidism patients.

Ophthalmopathy patients had moderately to severely active disease, Clinical Activity Score of at least 3, NOSPECS grade of at least 4, and disease duration under 3 months. Patients with other autoimmune diseases, uncontrolled infections, pregnancy or lactation were excluded. Diagnosis relied on clinical symptoms, serum thyroxine, TRAb, thyroid ultrasound and orbital computed tomography. PBMCs were isolated from about 9 ml of fresh peripheral blood by Ficoll-Paque density gradient centrifugation. Total RNA was extracted using Trizol reagent, and RNA quality was checked on an Agilent 2100 Bioanalyzer. TCR beta CDR3 regions were amplified from RNA transcripts for repertoire sequencing. The first round of RT-PCR was done with HTBI primers and the Qiagen OneStep RT-PCR kit, and was followed by a second round of multiplex PCR, then size selection and purification. Sequencing of the libraries was carried out on an Illumina HiSeq2000 in paired-end mode with 100 bp reads. The study's processing was this. SOAPnuke was used to process the reads, throwing out any read that had adapters, had uncalled bases, had a mean Phred below 15, or lacked an exact constant-primer or identifier match. High-quality paired reads were merged with COPE v1.2.5. Each unique nucleotide sequence was defined as a clonotype, and clonotypes were aligned to IMGT TRB V, D and J references with MiTCR v1.1. The analysis was limited to V-J combinations with a frequency above 0.0001, which together covered over 99% of the repertoires. For each V-J combination, a TCR clonal expansion and chaos score was defined as F50 clonal expansion divided by the chaos observed in the TCRdist matrix. Welch's t-statistics and random forest were used to reduce the features to about a dozen V-J combinations, which were then used as input to a naive Bayes classifier. The Morisita-Horn index was used to measure how similar the thyroid and blood repertoires were. The raw public data were reprocessed by TCRdb itself: fastp quality trimming at Q25, MiXCR clonotype calling, in-frame beta chains only. Rows are combined by CDR3 protein, so each entry shows the most common genes and DNA. None of the V and J calls come from the authors' own analysis; TCRdb made them. This sample holds 740,000 or so distinct CDR3 sequences; 35% to 50% were observed only once. Roughly 46% of the sample is in the top ten clones.

Paper-wide results and their limitations: Ophthalmopathy was separated from stable hyperthyroidism by the 13-signature model with about 90% sensitivity and roughly 83% specificity in cross-validation and with 80%/75% in the test set. Sample size was not predetermined statistically, and investigators were not blinded to group allocation. Most of the expanded thyroid clonotypes with a frequency above 0.001 were also detected in blood, and it was suggested that the thyroid immune response may be reflected by blood repertoires. In validation, the model predicted ophthalmopathy progression with about 70% sensitivity and around 72% specificity; eleven to twelve predicted patients were CT-confirmed with GO in a median of 6.5 months.

This clonotype was sampled from an adult man with Graves' ophthalmopathy. The chain is made from TRBV7-2 and TRBJ1-1; TRBD1 is a possible D gene, resting on 6 matching bases. What was sequenced was peripheral blood. The nucleotides are TGCGCCAGCAGCCAAAAAGGACAGCTGGGCAAAGCTTTCTTT. Translation gives CASSQKGQLGKAFF.